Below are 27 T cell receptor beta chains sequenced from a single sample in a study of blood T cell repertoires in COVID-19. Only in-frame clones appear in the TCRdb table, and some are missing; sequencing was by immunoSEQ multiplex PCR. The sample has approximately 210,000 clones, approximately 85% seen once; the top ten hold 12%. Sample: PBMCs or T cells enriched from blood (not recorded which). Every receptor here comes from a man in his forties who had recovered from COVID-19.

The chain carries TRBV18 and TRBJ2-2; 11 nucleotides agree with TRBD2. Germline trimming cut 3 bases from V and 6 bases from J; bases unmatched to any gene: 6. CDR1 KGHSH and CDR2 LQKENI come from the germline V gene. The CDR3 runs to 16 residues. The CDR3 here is CASSPPGLAEAGELFF. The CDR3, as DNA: TGTGCCAGCTCACCCCCGGGACTAGCGGAGGCCGGGGAGCTGTTTTTT.

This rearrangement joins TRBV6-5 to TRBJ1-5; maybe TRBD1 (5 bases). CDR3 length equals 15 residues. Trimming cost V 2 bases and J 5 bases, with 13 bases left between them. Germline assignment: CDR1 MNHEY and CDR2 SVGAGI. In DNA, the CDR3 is TGTGCCAGCAGTTACGGGGGGGGGAACGATCAGCCCCAGCATTTT. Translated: CASSYGGGNDQPQHF.

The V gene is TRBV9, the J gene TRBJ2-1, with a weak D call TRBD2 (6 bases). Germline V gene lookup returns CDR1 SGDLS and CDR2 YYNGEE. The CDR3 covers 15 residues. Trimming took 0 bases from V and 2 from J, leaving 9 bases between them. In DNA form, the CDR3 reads TGTGCCAGCAGCGTAGTCTCGGGAGCCTACAATGAGCAGTTCTTC. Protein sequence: CASSVVSGAYNEQFF.

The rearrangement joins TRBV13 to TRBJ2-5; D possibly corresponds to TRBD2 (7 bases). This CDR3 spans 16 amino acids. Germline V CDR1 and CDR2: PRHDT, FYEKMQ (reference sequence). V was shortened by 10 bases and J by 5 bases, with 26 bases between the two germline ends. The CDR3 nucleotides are TGTGCCATCGGATCCCTAGCGGAAGGGGGAGGCGAGACCCAGTACTTC. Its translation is CAIGSLAEGGGETQYF. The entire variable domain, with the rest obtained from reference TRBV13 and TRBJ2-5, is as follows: AAGVIQSPRHLIKEKRETATLKCYPIPRHDTVYWYQQGPGQDPQFLISFYEKMQSDKGSIPDRFSAQQFSDYHSELNMSSLELGDSALYFCAIGSLAEGGGETQYFGPGTRLLVL.

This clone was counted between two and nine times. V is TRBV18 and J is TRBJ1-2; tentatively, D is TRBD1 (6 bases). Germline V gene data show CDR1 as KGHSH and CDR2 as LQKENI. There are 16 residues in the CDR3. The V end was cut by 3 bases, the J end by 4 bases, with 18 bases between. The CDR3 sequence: CASSPKGVGESYGYTF. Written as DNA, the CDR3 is TGTGCCAGCTCACCGAAGGGGGTCGGAGAGTCCTATGGCTACACCTTC.

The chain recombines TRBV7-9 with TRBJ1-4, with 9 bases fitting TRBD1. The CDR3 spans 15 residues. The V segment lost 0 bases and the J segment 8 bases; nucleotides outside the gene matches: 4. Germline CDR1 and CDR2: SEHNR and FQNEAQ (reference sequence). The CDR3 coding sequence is TGTGCCAGCAGCTTAGCGACAGGGGGGACGGAAAAACTGTTTTTT. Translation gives CASSLATGGTEKLFF.

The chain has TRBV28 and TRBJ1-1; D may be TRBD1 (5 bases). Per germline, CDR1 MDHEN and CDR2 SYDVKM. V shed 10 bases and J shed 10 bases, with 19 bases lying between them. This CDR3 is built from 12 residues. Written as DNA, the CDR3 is TGTGCCACGAGGGGATACGGGAGTCCAGCTTTCTTT. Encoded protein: CATRGYGSPAFF.

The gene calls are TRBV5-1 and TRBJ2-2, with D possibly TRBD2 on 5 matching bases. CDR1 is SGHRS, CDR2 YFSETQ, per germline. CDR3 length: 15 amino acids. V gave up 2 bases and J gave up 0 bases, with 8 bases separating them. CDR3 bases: TGCGCCAGCAGCTTATCGGAGGCGAACACCGGGGAGCTGTTTTTT. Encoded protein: CASSLSEANTGELFF.

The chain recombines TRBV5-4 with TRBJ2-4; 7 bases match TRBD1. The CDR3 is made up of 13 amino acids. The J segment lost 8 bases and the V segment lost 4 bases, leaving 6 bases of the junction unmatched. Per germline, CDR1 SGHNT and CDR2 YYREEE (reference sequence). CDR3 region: CASSPSGGDIQYF. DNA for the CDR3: TGTGCCAGCAGCCCTTCAGGGGGTGACATTCAGTACTTC.

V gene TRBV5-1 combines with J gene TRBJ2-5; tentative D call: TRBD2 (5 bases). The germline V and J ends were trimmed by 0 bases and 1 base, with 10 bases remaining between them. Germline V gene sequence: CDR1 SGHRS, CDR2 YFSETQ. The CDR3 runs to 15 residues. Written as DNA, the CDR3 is TGCGCCAGCAGCTTGGCTATGGGGAGCCAAGAGACCCAGTACTTC. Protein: CASSLAMGSQETQYF.

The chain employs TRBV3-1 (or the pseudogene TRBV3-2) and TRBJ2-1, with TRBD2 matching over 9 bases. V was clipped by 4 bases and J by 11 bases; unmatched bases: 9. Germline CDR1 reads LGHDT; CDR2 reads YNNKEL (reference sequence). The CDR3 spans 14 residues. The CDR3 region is CASSRIAGAGKQFF. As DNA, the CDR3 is TGTGCCAGCAGCCGAATAGCGGGGGCCGGGAAGCAGTTCTTC.

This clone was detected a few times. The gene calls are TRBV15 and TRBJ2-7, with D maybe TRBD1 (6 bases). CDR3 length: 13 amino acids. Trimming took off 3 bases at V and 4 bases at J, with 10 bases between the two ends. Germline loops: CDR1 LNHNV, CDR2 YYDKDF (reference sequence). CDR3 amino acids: CATSSGQSYEQYV. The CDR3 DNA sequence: TGTGCCACCAGCAGTGGACAGTCTTACGAGCAGTACGTC.

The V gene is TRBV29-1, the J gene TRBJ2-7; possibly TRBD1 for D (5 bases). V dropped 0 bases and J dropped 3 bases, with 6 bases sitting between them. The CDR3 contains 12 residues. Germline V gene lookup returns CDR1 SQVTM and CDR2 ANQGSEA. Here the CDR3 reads CSVEERGYEQYF. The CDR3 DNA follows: TGCAGCGTTGAAGAAAGGGGCTACGAGCAGTACTTC.

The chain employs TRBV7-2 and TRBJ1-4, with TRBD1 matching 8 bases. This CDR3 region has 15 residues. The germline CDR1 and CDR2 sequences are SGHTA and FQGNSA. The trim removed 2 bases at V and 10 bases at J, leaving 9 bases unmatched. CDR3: CASSLRTGTRGKLFF. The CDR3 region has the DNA TGTGCCAGCAGCTTACGGACAGGGACGAGGGGAAAACTGTTTTTT.

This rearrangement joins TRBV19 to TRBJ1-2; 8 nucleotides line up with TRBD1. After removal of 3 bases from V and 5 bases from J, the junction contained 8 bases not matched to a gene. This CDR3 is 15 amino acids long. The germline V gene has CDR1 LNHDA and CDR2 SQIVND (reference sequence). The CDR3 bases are TGTGCCAGTAGTATGGACAGGGAGGAACGGTATGGCTACACCTTC. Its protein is CASSMDREERYGYTF.

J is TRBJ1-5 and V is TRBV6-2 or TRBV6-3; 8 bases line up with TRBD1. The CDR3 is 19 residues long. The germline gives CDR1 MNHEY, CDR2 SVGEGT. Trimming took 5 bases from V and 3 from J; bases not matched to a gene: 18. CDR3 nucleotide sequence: TGTGCCAGCAGTATGGGACAGGTGGAGGGATGGTCCCTCAATCAGCCCCAGCATTTT. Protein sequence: CASSMGQVEGWSLNQPQHF.

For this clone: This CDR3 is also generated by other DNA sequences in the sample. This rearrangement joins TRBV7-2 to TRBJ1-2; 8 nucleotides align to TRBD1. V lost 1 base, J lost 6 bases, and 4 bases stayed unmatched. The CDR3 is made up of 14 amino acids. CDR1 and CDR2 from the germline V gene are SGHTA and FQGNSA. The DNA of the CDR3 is TGTGCCAGCAGCTTAGGGACAGGGCTGAATGGCTACACCTTC. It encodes CASSLGTGLNGYTF.

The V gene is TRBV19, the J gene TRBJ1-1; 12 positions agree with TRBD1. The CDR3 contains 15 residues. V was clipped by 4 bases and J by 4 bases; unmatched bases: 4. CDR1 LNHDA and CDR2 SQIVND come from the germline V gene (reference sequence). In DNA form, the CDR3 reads TGTGCCAGTAGTACGCCGGGACAGGGGGCCACTGAAGCTTTCTTT. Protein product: CASSTPGQGATEAFF.

The CDR3 here is CASRGGTELYTEAFF. DNA of the CDR3: TGTGCCAGCAGGGGGGGGACGGAACTATACACTGAAGCTTTCTTT. The chain carries TRBV25-1 and TRBJ1-1; the D gene is possibly TRBD1 (5 bases). V was clipped by 6 bases and J by 3 bases, with 17 bases between them. The CDR3 is made up of 15 amino acids. The germline V gene has CDR1 MGHDK and CDR2 SYGVNS.

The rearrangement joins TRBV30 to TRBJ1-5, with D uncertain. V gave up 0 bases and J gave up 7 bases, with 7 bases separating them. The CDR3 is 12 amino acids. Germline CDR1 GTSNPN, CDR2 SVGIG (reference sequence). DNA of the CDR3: TGTGCCTGGAGTGTATGGGAGCAGCCCCAGCATTTT. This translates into CAWSVWEQPQHF.

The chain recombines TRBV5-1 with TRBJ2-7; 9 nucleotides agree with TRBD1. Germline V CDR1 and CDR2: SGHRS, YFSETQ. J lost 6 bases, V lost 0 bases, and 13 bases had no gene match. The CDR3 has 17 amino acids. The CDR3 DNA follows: TGCGCCAGCAGCTTGGACCCCGCCGGACAGGGGTCGTCCGAGCAGTACGTC. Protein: CASSLDPAGQGSSEQYV.

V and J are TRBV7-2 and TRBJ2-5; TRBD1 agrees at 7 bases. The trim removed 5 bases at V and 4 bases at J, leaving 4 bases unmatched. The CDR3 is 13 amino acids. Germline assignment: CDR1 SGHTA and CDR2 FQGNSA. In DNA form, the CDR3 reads TGTGCCAGCAGCCCCCCAGGGGGAGAGACCCAGTACTTC. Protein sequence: CASSPPGGETQYF.

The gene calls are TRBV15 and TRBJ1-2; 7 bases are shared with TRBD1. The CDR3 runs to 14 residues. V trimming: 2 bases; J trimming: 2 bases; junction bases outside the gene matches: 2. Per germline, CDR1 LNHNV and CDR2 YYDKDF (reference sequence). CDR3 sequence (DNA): TGTGCCACCAGCAGACGACAGGGAAACTATGGCTACACCTTC. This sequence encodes CATSRRQGNYGYTF.

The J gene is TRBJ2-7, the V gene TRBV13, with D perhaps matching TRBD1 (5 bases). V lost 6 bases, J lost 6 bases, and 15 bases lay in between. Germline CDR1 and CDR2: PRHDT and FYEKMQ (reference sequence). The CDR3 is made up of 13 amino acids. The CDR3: CASSFTGYGEQYF. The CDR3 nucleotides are TGTGCCAGCAGTTTTACAGGTTACGGCGAGCAGTACTTC.

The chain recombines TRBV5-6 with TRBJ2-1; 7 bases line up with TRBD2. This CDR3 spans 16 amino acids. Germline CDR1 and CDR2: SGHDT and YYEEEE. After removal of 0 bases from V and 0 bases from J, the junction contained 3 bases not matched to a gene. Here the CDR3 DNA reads TGTGCCAGCAGCTTGGTGAGGGAGGGCTCCTACAATGAGCAGTTCTTC. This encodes CASSLVREGSYNEQFF.

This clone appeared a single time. The CDR3 DNA sequence: TGCGCCAGCAGCTTGACAGGGGCCAGCTTGAACACTGAAGCTTTCTTT. It is translated as CASSLTGASLNTEAFF. The genes are TRBV5-1 and TRBJ1-1; 7 bases fit TRBD1. Trimming cost V 1 base and J 0 bases; bases outside gene matches: 6. Germline V gene sequence: CDR1 SGHRS, CDR2 YFSETQ. This CDR3 contains 16 residues.

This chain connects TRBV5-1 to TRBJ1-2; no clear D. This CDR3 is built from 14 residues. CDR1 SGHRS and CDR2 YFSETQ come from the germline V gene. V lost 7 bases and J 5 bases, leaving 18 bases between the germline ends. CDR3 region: CASASPGSGYGYTF. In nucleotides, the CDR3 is TGCGCCAGCGCCTCCCCGGGGTCTGGGTATGGCTACACCTTC.